Listed below are T cell receptor beta chains from one sample, sequenced in a study of early T cells in non-severe SARS-CoV-2 infection. TCRdb itself ran the 5' RACE reads through MiXCR, one entry per CDR3 protein. The data hold 80,000 to 95,000 distinct CDR3 sequences, with roughly 12% observed a single time. Sequencing was performed on whole blood. These receptors were collected from an adult who was a healthcare worker with PCR-confirmed SARS-CoV-2 infection or an uninfected control (not recorded which). CDR3s leave out the opening cysteine and the closing phenylalanine or tryptophan. Clone sizes are given selectively: once, few, many, or a class where the clone is expanded.

v_call	clone_size	cdr3_aa
TRBV29-1	many	SVEDPGGNTQY
TRBV5-1	.	ASSLGPQSVMF
TRBV5-1	.	ASRSGANEQF
TRBV4-1	few	ASSQDRTGGYGYT
TRBV20-1	few	SAEANLNTEAF
TRBV12-3/TRBV12-4	.	ASEKLAGNNEQF
TRBV6-2/TRBV6-3	.	ASSPVLGEQF
TRBV5-6	few	ASSENFLGGTT
TRBV10-1	many	ASNPVVAGGEAKNIQY
TRBV7-6	few	ASSLTKLAGGPNEQF
TRBV18	few	ASSRRRDMNEQF
TRBV4-3	.	ASSPYGGRALETQY
TRBV20-1	.	SARMAGNQPQH
TRBV5-1	.	ASSLDRTYLGQY
TRBV27	.	ASSIPTSGRPNEQF
TRBV12-3/TRBV12-4	many	ASSLLDKQPYNEQF
TRBV11-2	.	ASSWGHNEQF
TRBV18	.	ASSPDRATNEKLF
TRBV9	.	ASSERGTSGIINEQF
TRBV12-3/TRBV12-4	.	ASSFQGGDTEAF
TRBV6-6	.	ASSYSKGGGYT
TRBV18	many	ASSPLRAQETQY
TRBV6-6	many	ASSYSTVTGELF
TRBV11-2	.	ASSSRGGFRTEAF
TRBV7-3	.	ASSLRQGSDTGELF
TRBV5-4	.	ASSLAGFTDTQY
TRBV4-2	many	ASSQDWTSYNEQF
TRBV5-4	few	ASSHDRGNEQF
TRBV7-9	many	ASSLAAYNSPLH
TRBV7-2	.	ASSRTGTKANYGYT
TRBV6-2/TRBV6-3	few	ASSSGTGSEKLF
TRBV19	few	ASSKLAGGSYNEQF
TRBV20-1	few	SAPPGGTQETQY
TRBV24-1	.	ATSEVNEQF
TRBV5-1	few	ASSLRTDRNEKLF
TRBV19	.	ASSILGESYNEQF
TRBV6-6	.	ASSYSSAENTEAF
TRBV7-6	few	ASSLEARAGKNEKLF
TRBV5-1	.	ASSYGQGPDEQY
TRBV5-1	.	ASSSGQGPDEKLF
TRBV2	few	ASSGQGHEQY
TRBV18	many	ASSPATGPGNTIY
TRBV6-5	.	AIHQQGYGYT
TRBV27	many	ASSSDGYTEAF
TRBV30	few	AWSPGTELTDTQY
TRBV6-6	many	ASSQPGHQETQY
TRBV29-1	.	SVEKGSTDTQY